This T cell receptor (beta chain) was captured in a study of CD8+CD57+ T cells in acquired aplastic anemia. Study-level information: Recorded DNA amounts for sorted CD4+ and CD8+ cells had an average of approximately 3 ug. General observations from the study: Both patients and controls carried the same twenty-nine CD8+ CDR3 sequences. The study found no significant CD8+ Simpson's diversity difference between patients and controls.

Germline V gene lookup returns CDR1 SNHLY and CDR2 FYNNEI. V lost 3 bases, J lost 6 bases, and 18 bases lay in between. The CDR3 totals 15 residues. The sequenced patients had an expansion of CD8+CD57+ cells seen by flow cytometry. The cohort consisted entirely of patients having severe acquired aplastic anemia. Note on this clonotype: Its antigen is not known.

TCR beta VDJ and CDR3 profiling used genomic DNA as template. One entry per CDR3 protein, called by TCRdb with MiXCR from the reads. The sample includes hundreds of thousands of distinct CDR3 sequences, around 32% of them seen just once. This receptor was identified in a human donor with aplastic anemia. The source material was sorted CD4+, CD8+, or CD8+CD57+ T cells (not recorded which) from PBMCs. The V and J genes are TRBV2 and TRBJ2-7, with a weak D call TRBD2 (5 bases). The CDR3 nucleotides read TGTGCCAGCAGTGAGGGTCGGACTGACTCCAGCGAGCAGTACTTC. This translates into CASSEGRTDSSEQYF. The full variable domain, in which reference TRBV2 and TRBJ2-7 provide the parts outside the CDR3, is EPEVTQTPSHQVTQMGQEVILRCVPISNHLYFYWYRQILGQKVEFLVSFYNNEISEKSEIFDDQFSVERPDGSNFTLKIRSTKLEDSAMYFCASSEGRTDSSEQYFGPGTRLTVT.